The clone carrying this T cell receptor (beta chain) was counted ten times or more. The entry originates in a study of blood T cells in healthy people across ages. Study in general: In model experiments, template switching was able to capture about one barcoded beta molecule for every two T cells that were present.

The germline gives CDR1 SEHNR, CDR2 FQNEAQ (reference sequence). This CDR3 is built from 15 residues. V lost 1 base to trimming and J lost 5 bases; unmatched junction nucleotides: 5. Next came a second PCR, run for about 7 to 12 cycles, which used a sample-barcoded 5' primer along with a J-beta primer mix. One entry per CDR3 protein, called by TCRdb with MiXCR from the 5' RACE reads. The table has 750,000 to 950,000 distinct CDR3 sequences, about 29% seen once. These same records also appear under a second study, on T cells of mothers and their children. Per that paper: Donation involved a few healthy Caucasian mothers and the six children that they had. RNA was extracted, and all of it went into cDNA synthesis at about 1.4 ug per 15 ul. Each child gave approximately 2.8 million TCR beta CDR3 reads (each mother, over 9.5 million).

This TCR was sampled from a woman aged 35 to 49 in good health. This chain connects TRBV7-9 to TRBJ2-5, with TRBD1 matching 9 bases. Source material: blood. The CDR3 DNA follows: TGTGCCAGCAGCTTAGGCACAGGGGGCCGGGAGACCCAGTACTTC. It yields the protein CASSLGTGGRETQYF. The full variable domain, completed using reference TRBV7-9 and TRBJ2-5, is DTGVSQNPRHKITKRGQNVTFRCDPISEHNRLYWYRQTLGQGPEFLTYFQNEAQLEKSRLLSDRFSAERPKGSFSTLEIQRTEQGDSAMYLCASSLGTGGRETQYFGPGTRLLVL.